This T cell receptor (beta chain) was captured by sequencing in a study of low-dose radiotherapy and immunotherapy resistance in tumors. Study information: Patients of Cohort 1 had 0.5 Gy fractions every 2 weeks, which summed to 6.5 Gy. Every six weeks patients received intravenous ipilimumab 1 mg/kg, and every two weeks they received intravenous nivolumab 240 mg.

This clonotype was counted between two and nine times. With TRAV- and TRBV-specific primers, first-strand cDNA was made, covering the alpha and beta chains. A constant-region primer paired with the V-primer adapter amplified TCRs over 20 PCR cycles. The authors amplified isolated mRNA by in vitro transcription. TCRdb called the reads again in MiXCR, with one record for every CDR3 protein. The table lists about 58,000 distinct CDR3 sequences, less than 30% of them singletons. Germline CDR1 is SGHAT and CDR2 is FQNNGV. V lost 5 bases, J lost 3 bases, and 18 bases lay in between. The CDR3 covers 16 residues. Documented time point: after trial treatment. Specified treatment: LDRT plus nivolumab, ipilimumab, low-dose cyclophosphamide and aspirin (RACIN trial). Ipilimumab, nivolumab, aspirin, low-dose cyclophosphamide and low-dose radiotherapy were administered to donors.

This specimen was PBMCs, taken after low-dose radiotherapy plus immunotherapy. This chain uses TRBV11-2 with TRBJ2-3; D is unclear. The sequence was obtained from a male donor with prostate cancer. CDR3 coding DNA: TGTGCCAGCAGCCGATGGTTTCTGAGCGAAACAGATACGCAGTATTTT. It specifies CASSRWFLSETDTQYF. Looking up the rest from reference TRBV11-2 and TRBJ2-3 gives the full variable domain: EAGVAQSPRYKIIEKRQSVAFWCNPISGHATLYWYQQILGQGPKLLIQFQNNGVVDDSQLPKDRFSAERLKGVDSTLKIQPAKLEDSAVYLCASSRWFLSETDTQYFGPGTRLTVL.